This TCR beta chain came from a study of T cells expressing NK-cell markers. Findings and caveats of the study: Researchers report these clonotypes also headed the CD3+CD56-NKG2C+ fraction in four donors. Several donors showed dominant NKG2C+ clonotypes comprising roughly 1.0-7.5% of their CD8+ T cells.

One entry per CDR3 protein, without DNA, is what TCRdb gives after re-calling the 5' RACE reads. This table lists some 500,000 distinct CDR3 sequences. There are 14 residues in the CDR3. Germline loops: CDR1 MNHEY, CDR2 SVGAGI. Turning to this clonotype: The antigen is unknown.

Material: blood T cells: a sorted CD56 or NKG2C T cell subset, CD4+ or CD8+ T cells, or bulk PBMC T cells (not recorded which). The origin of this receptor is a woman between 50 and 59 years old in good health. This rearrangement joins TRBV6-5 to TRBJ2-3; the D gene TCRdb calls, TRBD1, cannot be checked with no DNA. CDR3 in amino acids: CASSRDRGYDTQYF.